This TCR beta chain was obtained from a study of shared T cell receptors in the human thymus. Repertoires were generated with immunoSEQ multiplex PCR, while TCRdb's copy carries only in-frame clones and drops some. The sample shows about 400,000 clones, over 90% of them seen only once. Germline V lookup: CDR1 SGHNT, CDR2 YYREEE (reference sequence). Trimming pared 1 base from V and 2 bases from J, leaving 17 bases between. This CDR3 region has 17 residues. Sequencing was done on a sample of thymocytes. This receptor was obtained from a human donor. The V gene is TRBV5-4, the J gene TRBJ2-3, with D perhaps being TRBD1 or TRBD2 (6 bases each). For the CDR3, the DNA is TGTGCCAGCAGCTTGACTTCCTTTTCGGGGGCCACAGATACGCAGTATTTT. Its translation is CASSLTSFSGATDTQYF.